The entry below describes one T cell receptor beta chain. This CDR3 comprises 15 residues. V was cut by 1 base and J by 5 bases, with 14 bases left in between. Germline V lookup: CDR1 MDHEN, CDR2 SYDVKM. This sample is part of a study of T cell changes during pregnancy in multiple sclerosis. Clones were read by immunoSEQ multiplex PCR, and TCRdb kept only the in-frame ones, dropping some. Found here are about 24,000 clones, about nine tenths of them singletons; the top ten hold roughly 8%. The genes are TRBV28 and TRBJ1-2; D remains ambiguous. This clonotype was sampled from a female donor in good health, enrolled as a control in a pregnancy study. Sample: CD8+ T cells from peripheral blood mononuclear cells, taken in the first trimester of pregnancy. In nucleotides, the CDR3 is TGTGCCAGCAGTTTATTCTTGGGTGGGAGATATGGCTACACCTTC. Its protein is CASSLFLGGRYGYTF.